Sequencing of this T cell receptor (beta chain) was carried out in a study of CD8+ T cells in alopecia areata. Study information: Treated patients were given oral tofacitinib, which was dosed at 5 to 10 mg twice daily.

As regards this clone: Its target is not known.

Once RNA had been extracted, it was reverse transcribed into cDNA to act as the sequencing template. The protocol was immunoSEQ multiplex PCR, while the TCRdb copy is restricted to in-frame clones and leaves out a portion. This table holds 150,000 or so clones, about 89% found once. This CDR3 has 13 amino acids. J gave up 3 bases and V 4 bases, and 0 bases lay outside the gene matches. Looked up from germline, CDR1 is MNHEY and CDR2 is SMNVEV (reference sequence). Study outcomes and limitations: In lesional scalp, particularly from alopecia totalis/universalis, clonality was higher than in normal scalp.

Sorting from PBMCs produced CD4+ and CD8+ T cells. This sequence joins TRBV27 and TRBJ2-7; 10 bases align to TRBD2. The TCR originated in a human donor with alopecia areata. The sequencing here drew on CD8+ T cells sorted from blood, taken at week 0. The CDR3 region is CASSWTSGYEQYF. CDR3 nucleotides: TGTGCCAGCAGTTGGACTAGCGGCTACGAGCAGTACTTC.